Below are 26 T cell receptor beta chains sequenced from a single sample in a study of OX40 agonist ivuxolimab in advanced cancers. The library was obtained by the immunoSEQ multiplex PCR assay. TCRdb stores this immuneACCESS table with in-frame sequences only. Part of the clones is absent; in the studies checked, under half of the shortfall reflects unresolved V genes, and no reason is known for the rest. Counted in this sample were some 40,000 clones; approximately 90% of them appeared once. The top ten clones comprise 25% to 30% of the sample. Sequenced here: CD4+ or CD8+ T cells sorted from blood, sampled in a trial of the OX40 agonist ivuxolimab. The receptors stem from an adult with an advanced solid tumor such as melanoma, head and neck, liver or kidney cancer.

This clone appeared once. The CDR3 is CASRPSIRGGERAGELFF. The CDR3 DNA follows: TGTGCCAGCAGGCCATCTATCCGAGGGGGGGAGAGGGCCGGGGAGCTGTTTTTT. The chain combines TRBV25-1 with TRBJ2-2; TRBD2 might be the D (7 bases). Germline V gene sequence: CDR1 MGHDK, CDR2 SYGVNS. This CDR3 is built from 18 residues. The V gene lost 6 bases and the J gene lost 6 bases, with 26 bases spanning the gap.

This clone was observed a single time. The chain carries TRBV9 and TRBJ2-1, with a possible D match to TRBD2 (6 bases). The ends were cut back, 0 bases at V and 0 bases at J, with 7 bases in the middle. The CDR3 has 15 amino acids. Germline V gene lookup returns CDR1 SGDLS and CDR2 YYNGEE. CDR3 coding DNA: TGTGCCAGCAGCGTAGTTAGCGGCTCCTACAATGAGCAGTTCTTC. Its protein is CASSVVSGSYNEQFF. The complete variable domain, with remaining parts taken from reference TRBV9 and TRBJ2-1, reads DSGVTQTPKHLITATGQRVTLRCSPRSGDLSVYWYQQSLDQGLQFLIQYYNGEERAKGNILERFSAQQFPDLHSELNLSSLELGDSALYFCASSVVSGSYNEQFFGPGTRLTVL.

V gene TRBV4-1 combines with J gene TRBJ2-5; possibly TRBD1 for D (6 bases). The J call could be wrong; TRBJ2-7 is a better fit for the DNA end. The CDR3 has 14 residues. The germline CDR1 and CDR2 sequences are MGHRA and YSYEKL. CDR3 DNA: TGCGCCAGCAGCCAAACAGGGTTTTCCTACGAGCAGTACTTC. Translation gives CASSQTGFSYEQYF.

This chain links TRBV7-9 with TRBJ1-2; D unclear. CDR1 and CDR2 from the germline V gene are SEHNR and FQNEAQ (reference sequence). Trimming removed 2 bases at V and 6 bases at J, with 4 bases between. The CDR3 totals 11 residues. CDR3 region: CASSLIHGYTF. The DNA for the CDR3 is TGTGCCAGCAGCTTAATTCATGGCTACACCTTC.

The chain is built from TRBV10-3 and TRBJ2-5, with D perhaps TRBD1 or TRBD2 (5 bases each). This CDR3 is 14 amino acids long. CDR1 and CDR2 (germline): ENHRY, SYGVKD. Trimming took 8 bases from V and 3 from J, leaving 16 bases between them. The DNA for the CDR3 is TGTGCCATCGGCGGAGAGGGGCTCAAAGAGACCCAGTACTTC. Translation gives CAIGGEGLKETQYF.

The chain combines TRBV6-5 with TRBJ1-2; TRBD1 matches 9 bases. J was trimmed by 4 bases and V by 5 bases; bases with no gene match: 8. CDR3 length: 15 residues. The germline gives CDR1 MNHEY, CDR2 SVGAGI. CDR3 sequence: CASSTGQGFRYGYTF. The CDR3 DNA reads TGTGCCAGCAGTACGGGACAGGGTTTTCGCTATGGCTACACCTTC.

The V gene is TRBV19, the J gene TRBJ2-2; D possibly corresponds to TRBD2 (6 bases). The CDR3 is made up of 16 amino acids. Deletions cut 7 bases from V and 5 bases from J, with 20 bases between. Germline assignment: CDR1 LNHDA and CDR2 SQIVND (reference sequence). CDR3 residues: CASTPTGRMRTGELFF. The CDR3 DNA reads as TGTGCCAGTACCCCGACTGGGAGGATGAGGACCGGGGAGCTGTTTTTT.

The rearrangement joins TRBV6-5 to TRBJ2-1; D unresolved. Germline V gene lookup returns CDR1 MNHEY and CDR2 SVGAGI. The CDR3 is 13 residues long. V lost 5 bases and J 4 bases, leaving 9 bases between the germline ends. The CDR3, as DNA: TGTGCCAGCAGTGCGCTAGGGTACAATGAGCAGTTCTTC. Its translation: CASSALGYNEQFF.

The genes are TRBV7-2 and TRBJ2-1, with D unclear. V lost 1 base and J lost 4, with 8 bases in between. This CDR3 has 14 amino acids. CDR1 is SGHTA and CDR2 is FQGNSA in the germline V gene. CDR3 sequence: CASSLGQVYNEQFF. The CDR3 DNA follows: TGTGCCAGCAGCTTAGGCCAGGTGTACAATGAGCAGTTCTTC.

The gene calls are TRBV9 and TRBJ2-3; a possible D gene is TRBD2 (6 bases). Germline CDR1 reads SGDLS; CDR2 reads YYNGEE. The CDR3 extends over 16 amino acids. V was shortened by 3 bases and J by 6 bases, with 20 bases between the two germline ends. The CDR3 bases are TGTGCCAGCAGCGCCGGGACTGAACCACCGTCCGATACGCAGTATTTT. It codes for CASSAGTEPPSDTQYF.

Written as DNA, the CDR3 is TGTGCCAGCAGCTTAGGACAGGGGGCGGGGGAGCAGTACTTC. Translating it yields CASSLGQGAGEQYF. The chain couples TRBV7-6 to TRBJ2-7; 10 nucleotides line up with TRBD1. V gave up 1 base and J gave up 7 bases; unmatched junction bases: 4. The CDR3 length is 14 residues. Per germline, CDR1 SGHVS and CDR2 FNYEAQ.

The chain combines TRBV7-9 with TRBJ1-5; D uncertain. Deletions cut 3 bases from V and 4 bases from J, with 4 bases between. CDR3 length equals 12 residues. Germline V gene lookup returns CDR1 SEHNR and CDR2 FQNEAQ (reference sequence). For the CDR3, the DNA is TGTGCCAGCAGCTTCGATAATCAGCCCCAGCATTTT. This translates into CASSFDNQPQHF.

CDR3 loop: CASSQEEGAIYGYTF. In DNA, the CDR3 is TGCGCCAGCAGCCAAGAAGAGGGGGCAATCTATGGCTACACCTTC. The V call is TRBV4-3, the J call TRBJ1-2; 7 nucleotides line up with TRBD1. V lost 0 bases, J lost 4 bases, and 5 bases stayed unmatched. Germline V gene lookup returns CDR1 LGHNA and CDR2 YSLEER. The CDR3 length is 15 residues.

The V call is TRBV7-9, the J call TRBJ1-4; 7 bases align to TRBD1. The CDR3 covers 14 residues. Germline CDR1 and CDR2: SEHNR and FQNEAQ (reference sequence). V lost 5 bases and J lost 6; bases outside the gene matches: 6. This CDR3 reads CASSKQGTDEKLFF. The CDR3 DNA is TGTGCCAGCAGCAAACAGGGGACGGATGAAAAACTGTTTTTT.

As for this clone: Other DNA sequences in this sample translate to the same CDR3. V is TRBV10-3 and J is TRBJ1-1; maybe TRBD1 (5 bases). Germline values: CDR1 ENHRY, CDR2 SYGVKD. The V gene lost 9 bases and the J gene lost 2 bases, with 16 bases spanning the gap. This CDR3 has 14 residues. The CDR3 DNA reads as TGTGCCATACAGGCCGGTGGGCTAAACACTGAAGCTTTCTTT. This gives the protein CAIQAGGLNTEAFF.

This clone was seen a single time. The chain recombines TRBV6-5 with TRBJ2-7, with D possibly being TRBD2 (6 bases). The CDR3 loop spans 12 amino acids. Trimming removed 5 bases at V and 2 bases at J, with 7 bases between. Germline CDR1 and CDR2: MNHEY and SVGAGI. Written as DNA, the CDR3 is TGTGCCAGCAGTGGAGGGGCCTACGAGCAGTACTTC. Translated, it gives CASSGGAYEQYF.

The rearrangement uses TRBV6-1 and TRBJ2-7, with 7 nucleotides matching TRBD2. J lost 1 base, V lost 6 bases, and 9 bases had no gene match. From germline, CDR1 is MNHNS and CDR2 SASEGT. This CDR3 has 15 residues. The chain's CDR3 is CASRGAGYSSYEQYF. Here the CDR3 DNA reads TGTGCCAGCAGGGGAGCGGGATATTCATCCTACGAGCAGTACTTC.

The chain uses TRBV13 and TRBJ2-6; D possibly uses TRBD1 or TRBD2 (6 bases each). The CDR3 sequence is 15 residues long. Germline assignment: CDR1 PRHDT and CDR2 FYEKMQ (reference sequence). V was pared by 6 bases and J by 2 bases, with 11 bases between. The CDR3: CASSKGGTGANVLTF. CDR3 bases: TGTGCCAGCAGTAAGGGGGGTACTGGGGCCAACGTCCTGACTTTC.

CDR3 in DNA: TGTGCCAGCAGCTTAGCGGCAGGGAACGAAGCTTTCTTT. Protein sequence: CASSLAAGNEAFF. The V gene is TRBV7-9, the J gene TRBJ1-1; perhaps TRBD1 as D (5 bases). Germline V gene lookup returns CDR1 SEHNR and CDR2 FQNEAQ (reference sequence). The CDR3 contains 13 residues. V lost 0 bases, J lost 8 bases, and 10 bases lay in between.

V is TRBV19 and J is TRBJ1-1, with D perhaps TRBD1 (5 bases). CDR1 is LNHDA and CDR2 is SQIVND in the germline V gene (reference sequence). The CDR3 runs 15 residues. V gave up 9 bases and J gave up 5 bases, with 22 bases separating them. CDR3 nucleotides: TGTGCCAGCAGCGCGGAACAGGCACTTTGGACTGAAGCTTTCTTT. This translates into CASSAEQALWTEAFF.

This rearrangement joins TRBV7-9 to TRBJ2-7; 12 positions agree with TRBD1. The V segment lost 6 bases and the J segment 5 bases; nucleotides outside the gene matches: 11. Germline loops: CDR1 SEHNR, CDR2 FQNEAQ (reference sequence). CDR3 length: 16 residues. DNA of the CDR3: TGTGCCAGCAGTTCCACCGGGACAGGGGGCAAAGACGAGCAGTACTTC. Translation: CASSSTGTGGKDEQYF.

The rearrangement links TRBV7-3 to TRBJ2-7, with D uncertain. The CDR3 has 11 residues. Trimming left V 5 bases short and J 0 bases short, with 2 bases between. CDR1 SGHTA and CDR2 FQGTGA come from the germline V gene. The CDR3 here is CASSPSYEQYF. In DNA form, the CDR3 reads TGTGCCAGCAGCCCCTCCTACGAGCAGTACTTC.

The rearrangement links TRBV27 to TRBJ2-7; 9 nucleotides line up with TRBD2. The V segment lost 5 bases and the J segment 0 bases; nucleotides outside the gene matches: 8. CDR1 MNHEY and CDR2 SMNVEV come from the germline V gene (reference sequence). The CDR3 covers 16 residues. CDR3 bases: TGTGCCAGCAGTCCCGAAAGCGGGAGGAGCTCCTACGAGCAGTACTTC. Residues: CASSPESGRSSYEQYF.

The rearrangement uses TRBV13 and TRBJ1-1; D gene unclear. The length of the CDR3 is 14 residues. Germline V gene sequence: CDR1 PRHDT, CDR2 FYEKMQ (reference sequence). The V gene lost 1 base and the J gene lost 7 bases, with 13 bases spanning the gap. The CDR3 DNA sequence: TGTGCCAGCAGCTTAGAAGTGGAAGGGAATGAAGCTTTCTTT. Translated: CASSLEVEGNEAFF.

The chain links TRBV30 to TRBJ2-7, with TRBD2 matching 7 bases. In germline, CDR1 is GTSNPN, CDR2 SVGIG (reference sequence). The length of the CDR3 is 15 residues. The junction had 14 bases not matched to a gene; V was cut back by 4 bases and J by 5 bases. CDR3 in DNA: TGTGCCTGGACTCGAGGGGACTATAAATTCCACGAGCAGTACTTC. Protein: CAWTRGDYKFHEQYF.

The chain links TRBV25-1 to TRBJ1-2; 7 nucleotides align to TRBD1. J gave up 8 bases and V 1 base, and 7 bases lay outside the gene matches. The CDR3 runs 14 residues. CDR1 MGHDK and CDR2 SYGVNS come from the germline V gene. Here the CDR3 DNA reads TGTGCCAGCAGTGAATCTACAGGGGTGTGGGGCTACACCTTC. Protein sequence: CASSESTGVWGYTF.